Presented here are 25 T cell receptor beta chains from one specimen sequenced in a study of blood T cell repertoires in COVID-19. Data came from immunoSEQ multiplex PCR; TCRdb stores just in-frame clones and leaves some out. Of roughly 280,000 clones in the sample, about 88% were seen once. Sequencing was performed on peripheral blood. The origin of the receptors is a woman aged 25 to 39 with COVID-19, enrolled during active disease.

Written as DNA, the CDR3 is TGCGCCAGCAGCTTCGGCAGGGGGCCCGGGGAGCTGTTTTTT. This codes for CASSFGRGPGELFF. This chain joins TRBV5-1 and TRBJ2-2; 8 positions match TRBD1. The CDR3 has 14 amino acids. The V and J ends lost 2 bases and 6 bases, in that order; junction bases with no gene match: 3. CDR1 and CDR2 (germline): SGHRS, YFSETQ.

V is TRBV10-1 and J is TRBJ1-6; 7 nucleotides match TRBD1. The CDR3 has 15 residues. V lost 4 bases to trimming and J lost 7 bases; unmatched junction nucleotides: 7. Germline V lookup: CDR1 WNHNN, CDR2 SYGVQD (reference sequence). The CDR3 region is CASSASGGLNSPLHF. For the CDR3, the DNA is TGCGCCAGCAGTGCCTCAGGGGGTCTCAATTCACCCCTCCACTTT.

V and J are TRBV7-9 and TRBJ2-1; the D gene is possibly TRBD2 (6 bases). Trimming stripped 1 base from V and 10 bases from J, with 11 bases between. CDR3 length equals 13 residues. From germline, CDR1 is SEHNR and CDR2 FQNEAQ (reference sequence). The CDR3 sequence: CASSLGNSGEQFF. The CDR3 nucleotides read TGTGCCAGCAGCTTAGGCAATAGCGGCGAGCAGTTCTTC.

The chain joins TRBV2 to TRBJ1-2; D call uncertain. The germline gives CDR1 SNHLY, CDR2 FYNNEI. Deletions cut 6 bases from V and 3 bases from J, with 17 bases between. The CDR3 runs 15 residues. CDR3 coding DNA: TGTGCCAGCAGGGTGGGCCTCGGCTTGTACTATGGCTACACCTTC. The encoded protein is CASRVGLGLYYGYTF.

The CDR3 spells CASSYPGKAGGAFF. Written as DNA, the CDR3 is TGTGCCAGCAGTTACCCCGGGAAAGCCGGGGGGGCTTTCTTT. The gene calls are TRBV6-6 and TRBJ1-1; D is perhaps TRBD1 (5 bases). Trimming left V 2 bases short and J 11 bases short, with 18 bases between. The germline V gene has CDR1 MNHNY and CDR2 SVGAGI (reference sequence). This CDR3 spans 14 amino acids.

This clone has just a few counts. The chain combines TRBV4-1 with TRBJ1-1; D is undetermined. Trimming stripped 5 bases from V and 0 bases from J, with 13 bases between. CDR3 length: 15 residues. The germline V gene encodes CDR1 MGHRA and CDR2 YSYEKL. The CDR3 spells CASSKTGMVNTEAFF. CDR3 nucleotides: TGCGCCAGCAGCAAGACCGGGATGGTGAACACTGAAGCTTTCTTT.

This clone was found once. The CDR3 reads CASSSHKDWRTFF. The CDR3 region has the DNA TGTGCCAGCAGCTCTCACAAAGACTGGAGGACTTTCTTT. This chain uses TRBV21-1 with TRBJ1-1. TRBV21-1 has pseudogene status. The CDR3 consists of 13 residues.

The V and J genes are TRBV3-1 (or the pseudogene TRBV3-2) and TRBJ2-1, with 7 bases lining up with TRBD2. V was pared by 2 bases and J by 4 bases, with 8 bases of the junction left unmatched. Germline V gene data show CDR1 as LGHDT and CDR2 as YNNKEL (reference sequence). The CDR3 runs to 16 residues. CDR3 coding DNA: TGTGCCAGCAGCCAACCGGGAGGATCAGGATACAATGAGCAGTTCTTC. It encodes CASSQPGGSGYNEQFF.

The rearrangement joins TRBV7-9 to TRBJ2-2; TRBD1 might be the D (6 bases). The CDR3 runs 15 residues. The ends were cut back, 5 bases at V and 0 bases at J, with 10 bases in the middle. CDR1 is SEHNR and CDR2 is FQNEAQ in the germline V gene (reference sequence). CDR3 region: CASSPGTTNTGELFF. The CDR3 DNA reads TGTGCCAGCAGCCCCGGGACAACGAACACCGGGGAGCTGTTTTTT. Looking up the rest from reference TRBV7-9 and TRBJ2-2 gives the full variable domain: DTGVSQNPRHKITKRGQNVTFRCDPISEHNRLYWYRQTLGQGPEFLTYFQNEAQLEKSRLLSDRFSAERPKGSFSTLEIQRTEQGDSAMYLCASSPGTTNTGELFFGEGSRLTVL.

This clone was counted a single time. The genes are TRBV28 and TRBJ2-1; TRBD1 matches 8 bases. The CDR3 runs 13 residues. The germline V gene encodes CDR1 MDHEN and CDR2 SYDVKM. J gave up 15 bases and V 2 bases, and 9 bases lay outside the gene matches. The CDR3 protein is CASSLDPGQGRFF. CDR3 sequence (DNA): TGTGCCAGCAGTTTAGACCCCGGACAGGGAAGGTTCTTC.

The V and J genes are TRBV5-6 and TRBJ2-7, with D perhaps TRBD2 (5 bases). Trimming shortened V by 0 bases and J by 3 bases, and 7 bases separated the two germline ends. Germline values: CDR1 SGHDT, CDR2 YYEEEE. The CDR3 length is 13 residues. CDR3 sequence reads: CASSLVAGYEQYF. CDR3 DNA sequence: TGTGCCAGCAGCTTGGTTGCGGGCTACGAGCAGTACTTC. Drawing the rest from reference TRBV5-6 and TRBJ2-7, the complete variable domain is DAGVTQSPTHLIKTRGQQVTLRCSPKSGHDTVSWYQQALGQGPQFIFQYYEEEERQRGNFPDRFSGHQFPNYSSELNVNALLLGDSALYLCASSLVAGYEQYFGPGTRLTVT.

The chain links TRBV9 to TRBJ1-6; tentative D call: TRBD1 (5 bases). The CDR3 sequence is 15 residues long. Deletions cut 0 bases from V and 7 bases from J, with 11 bases between. The germline CDR1 and CDR2 sequences are SGDLS and YYNGEE. This chain's CDR3 is CASSVATGSNSPLHF. CDR3 DNA: TGTGCCAGCAGCGTAGCTACAGGTAGCAATTCACCCCTCCACTTT.

The rearrangement links TRBV10-3 to TRBJ2-7; tentative D call: TRBD2 (6 bases). V was trimmed by 4 bases and J by 5 bases, leaving 18 bases between them. This CDR3 region has 15 residues. Germline V gene lookup returns CDR1 ENHRY and CDR2 SYGVKD. The CDR3 sequence is CAISGEWGGTHEQYF. Written as DNA, the CDR3 is TGTGCCATCAGTGGGGAATGGGGCGGGACCCACGAGCAGTACTTC.

The table lists this clone with a count of one. The rearrangement joins TRBV4-3 to TRBJ1-1, with a tentative D call TRBD1 (6 bases). V lost 1 base to trimming and J lost 12 bases, with 15 bases between them. Germline CDR1 and CDR2: LGHNA and YSLEER. CDR3 length equals 13 residues. CDR3 sequence: CASSQAGDDPTFF. Here the CDR3 DNA reads TGCGCCAGCAGCCAAGCAGGGGACGATCCGACTTTCTTT.

The rearrangement uses TRBV13 and TRBJ1-1, with unresolved D. Germline CDR1 PRHDT, CDR2 FYEKMQ (reference sequence). The CDR3 runs 13 residues. V dropped 0 bases and J dropped 5 bases, with 7 bases sitting between them. The CDR3 DNA reads TGTGCCAGCAGCTTAGGCAGGAGGACTGAAGCTTTCTTT. Its protein is CASSLGRRTEAFF.

The rearrangement links TRBV4-3 to TRBJ1-1; tentative D call: TRBD1 (5 bases). Germline V gene sequence: CDR1 LGHNA, CDR2 YSLEER. This CDR3 has 15 residues. V was cut by 4 bases and J by 4 bases, with 16 bases left in between. The chain's CDR3 is CASSPAGAGGTEAFF. CDR3 nucleotide sequence: TGCGCCAGCAGCCCCGCTGGGGCGGGGGGCACTGAAGCTTTCTTT.

This CDR3 is CASRVEGETQYF. For the CDR3, the DNA is TGCGCCAGCAGGGTTGAGGGAGAGACCCAGTACTTC. The chain links TRBV5-1 to TRBJ2-5; possibly TRBD2 for D (5 bases). The V gene's germline CDR1 is SGHRS and CDR2 YFSETQ. The CDR3 consists of 12 residues. Trimming removed 5 bases from V and 4 bases from J, with 9 bases in between. Combining the CDR3 with reference TRBV5-1 and TRBJ2-5 gives the whole variable domain KAGVTQTPRYLIKTRGQQVTLSCSPISGHRSVSWYQQTPGQGLQFLFEYFSETQRNKGNFPGRFSGRQFSNSRSEMNVSTLELGDSALYLCASRVEGETQYFGPGTRLLVL.

This rearrangement joins TRBV11-2 to TRBJ2-5, with 7 bases aligning to TRBD2. Germline CDR1 reads SGHAT; CDR2 reads FQNNGV. There are 14 residues in the CDR3. V dropped 2 bases and J dropped 3; count of bases not matched to a gene: 3. For the CDR3, the DNA is TGTGCCAGCAGCTTAAATCTAGCGGAAGAGACCCAGTACTTC. Translating gives CASSLNLAEETQYF.

V and J are TRBV14 and TRBJ2-7, with 10 bases lining up with TRBD2. This CDR3 is 18 amino acids long. The germline CDR1 and CDR2 sequences are SGHDN and FVKESK. Trimming removed 1 base from V and 5 bases from J; junction bases left unmatched: 14. Here the CDR3 reads CASSQGGSSGRYLNEQYF. The CDR3, as DNA: TGTGCCAGCAGCCAAGGGGGGAGTAGCGGGAGGTATCTGAACGAGCAGTACTTC. Complete variable domain (other parts from reference TRBV14 and TRBJ2-7): EAGVTQFPSHSVIEKGQTVTLRCDPISGHDNLYWYRRVMGKEIKFLLHFVKESKQDESGMPNNRFLAERTGGTYSTLKVQPAELEDSGVYFCASSQGGSSGRYLNEQYFGPGTRLTVT.

CDR3 amino acids: CASSLLSGNGYTF. CDR3 coding DNA: TGTGCCAGCAGCCTCCTGTCGGGGAACGGCTACACCTTC. The chain employs TRBV28 and TRBJ1-2; D remains unclear. The CDR3 consists of 13 residues. Trimming removed 6 bases at V and 8 bases at J, with 16 bases between. The germline V gene has CDR1 MDHEN and CDR2 SYDVKM.

As for this clone: The same CDR3 arises from other DNA sequences in this sample as well. This chain's CDR3 is CAWSVLTGNQPQHF. The CDR3 bases are TGTGCCTGGAGTGTACTGACAGGGAATCAGCCCCAGCATTTT. This chain connects TRBV30 to TRBJ1-5; 7 positions agree with TRBD1. The V and J ends lost 0 bases and 4 bases, in that order; junction bases with no gene match: 3. Germline CDR1 is GTSNPN and CDR2 is SVGIG (reference sequence). The CDR3 is made up of 14 amino acids. The entire variable domain, with the rest obtained from reference TRBV30 and TRBJ1-5, is as follows: SQTIHQWPATLVQPVGSPLSLECTVEGTSNPNLYWYRQAAGRGLQLLFYSVGIGQISSEVPQNLSASRPQDRQFILSSKKLLLSDSGFYLCAWSVLTGNQPQHFGDGTRLSIL.

This clone was detected only once. The chain has TRBV29-1 and TRBJ2-2; D remains ambiguous. CDR3 size: 12 residues. Germline CDR1 and CDR2: SQVTM and ANQGSEA. Between the trimmed V and J ends, which lost 4 bases and 2 bases, there was a span of 5 bases. This chain's CDR3 is CSVVRNTGELFF. The CDR3 DNA sequence: TGCAGCGTTGTCAGAAACACCGGGGAGCTGTTTTTT.

V gene TRBV5-1 combines with J gene TRBJ1-5, with 9 bases aligning to TRBD1. V was clipped by 4 bases and J by 6 bases; unmatched bases: 11. Germline V CDR1 and CDR2: SGHRS, YFSETQ. The CDR3 is made up of 16 amino acids. CDR3 nucleotide sequence: TGCGCCAGCAGCCCGGGGTGGGGACAGGGTCCTCAGCCCCAGCATTTT. This translates into CASSPGWGQGPQPQHF.

The count of this clone is one. The V and J genes are TRBV28 and TRBJ1-1; TRBD1 matches 7 bases. With 7 bases clipped from V and 4 bases from J, the junction kept 9 bases outside the gene matches. CDR3 size: 14 residues. Germline values: CDR1 MDHEN, CDR2 SYDVKM. Here the CDR3 DNA reads TGTGCCAGCACCCTTGGACAGGATACCACTGAAGCTTTCTTT. It encodes CASTLGQDTTEAFF.

The J gene is TRBJ2-1, the V gene TRBV7-9, with D perhaps matching TRBD2 (5 bases). Trimming shortened V by 1 base and J by 4 bases, and 5 bases separated the two germline ends. Germline CDR1 is SEHNR and CDR2 is FQNEAQ (reference sequence). The CDR3 is 13 amino acids. DNA of the CDR3: TGTGCCAGCAGCTTAGGGACTTACAATGAGCAGTTCTTC. Protein sequence: CASSLGTYNEQFF.